The T cell receptor beta chain described here comes from a study of T cells in Graves' hyperthyroidism and ophthalmopathy. This clonotype was found many times. Antigen: not known. For ophthalmopathy patients, the Clinical Activity Score was at least 3 and the NOSPECS grade at least 4; duration was under 3 months. Exclusion of patients followed from uncontrolled infection, other autoimmune disease, pregnancy or lactation. From RNA transcripts, TCR beta CDR3 regions were amplified. TCR CDR3 underwent first-round RT-PCR with the HTBI primer set. MiXCR was run by TCRdb on the multiplex PCR reads, yielding one entry per CDR3 protein. Here the sample spans fewer than 500,000 distinct CDR3 sequences, approximately 15% being singletons. V was shortened by 2 bases and J by 0 bases, with 10 bases between the two germline ends. CDR3 length: 15 amino acids. Study-level results: Most thyroid-expanded clonotypes above 0.001 were also found in blood. In the analysis, a 13 V-J model separated ophthalmopathy from stable hyperthyroidism.

This TCR came from a woman in her 30s with Graves' ophthalmopathy. The sample was blood. The chain links TRBV12-3 or TRBV12-4 to TRBJ1-1, with D possibly TRBD1 on 6 matching bases. CDR3 in amino acids: CASSLWGRLNTEAFF. The CDR3 nucleotides are TGTGCCAGCAGTTTATGGGGGCGTTTGAACACTGAAGCTTTCTTT.